Listed below are T cell receptor beta chains from one sample, sequenced in a study of blood T cells in healthy people across ages. TCRdb re-derived calls from the 5' RACE reads in MiXCR, one entry per CDR3 protein. The sample has about a million distinct CDR3 sequences, roughly 48% seen once. The specimen sequenced was blood. The receptors were sampled from a young man in good health. Each CDR3 is given with its conserved first and last residue. D genes are given only for firm matches. Part of the rows lack a size; the others show once, few, many or a class for expanded clones.

>.|TRBV7-2|.|TRBJ2-7
TGTGCCAGCAGCTCGGACACTGGGTCCTACGAGCAGTACTTC
CASSSDTGSYEQYF
>.|TRBV4-3|.|TRBJ1-2
TGCGCCAGCAGCCAAGCCCCGGCAGCTGGCTATGGCTACACCTTC
CASSQAPAAGYGYTF
>few|TRBV7-6|.|TRBJ1-5
TGTGCCAGCAGCCAGGGACGGAACAATCAGCCCCAGCATTTT
CASSQGRNNQPQHF
>.|TRBV27|TRBD2|TRBJ2-4
TGTGCCAGCAGCCCCTCGGGTTTGCGGGGGGGCGAGATGGGCAAAAACATTCAGTACTTC
CASSPSGLRGGEMGKNIQYF
>few|TRBV27|.|TRBJ2-3
TGTGCCAGCACGTCCGTCGATACGCAGTATTTT
CASTSVDTQYF
>.|TRBV7-2|.|TRBJ1-2
TGTGCCAGCAGCCCCCGGCCGGCTGGGTCGGACAACGGCTACACCTTC
CASSPRPAGSDNGYTF
>.|TRBV6-2/TRBV6-3|.|TRBJ2-3
TGTGCCAGCAGTTACGAGGGGCGGAGGGGGACTACAGATACGCAGTATTTT
CASSYEGRRGTTDTQYF
>.|TRBV29-1|.|TRBJ2-6
TGCAGCGTTGAACAGGGCCCTGGGGCCAACGTCCTGACTTTC
CSVEQGPGANVLTF
>.|TRBV4-3|.|TRBJ1-2
TGCGCCAGCAGCCAAGGAGAGAACAGGGTCTATGGCTACACCTTC
CASSQGENRVYGYTF
>few|TRBV27|TRBD2|TRBJ2-3
TGTGCCAGCAGAAGACTAGCGGGGGGAAGCACAGATACGCAGTATTTT
CASRRLAGGSTDTQYF
>many|TRBV27|.|TRBJ1-5
TGTGCCAGCAGTTTCTATAGCAATCAGCCCCAGCATTTT
CASSFYSNQPQHF
>.|TRBV7-9|TRBD2|TRBJ2-1
TGTGCCAGCAGCTTAGCCAGTCGGAGGGGGACTAGCGGGGGGGACAATGAGCAGTTCTTC
CASSLASRRGTSGGDNEQFF
>.|TRBV7-7|.|TRBJ2-7
TGTGCTAGCAGCTTAGGTGAAAACTACGAGCGGTACTTC
CASSLGENYERYF
>.|TRBV21-1|.|TRBJ2-7
TGTGCCAGCAGCAAATGTAATAGCGGGGGGGCTTGTTACGAGCAGTACTTC
CASSKCNSGGACYEQYF
>.|TRBV6-1|TRBD1|TRBJ1-2
TGTGCCAGCAGCGGGGGGACAGGACGAGATGGCTACACCTTC
CASSGGTGRDGYTF
>.|TRBV2|.|TRBJ2-7
TGTGCCAGCAGTGATTTGAGCTCCTACGAGCAGTACTTC
CASSDLSSYEQYF
>few|TRBV6-5|.|TRBJ2-7
TGTGCCAGCAGTTACAATGACAACTCCTACGAGCAGTACTTC
CASSYNDNSYEQYF
>.|TRBV5-1|.|TRBJ1-1
TGCGCCAGCAGCTTGGTAGTGGGGAAAATGAACACTGAAGCTTTCTTT
CASSLVVGKMNTEAFF
>few|TRBV6-2/TRBV6-3|TRBD1|TRBJ2-7
TGTGCCAGCGCGGCATATACGGGACAGGGTCTTCTCGAGCAGTACTTC
CASAAYTGQGLLEQYF
>.|TRBV7-2|TRBD1|TRBJ1-5
TGTGCCAGCAGCCCTGGACAGGTAGTAAATCAGCCCCAGCATTTT
CASSPGQVVNQPQHF
>.|TRBV20-1|.|TRBJ1-1
TGCAGTGCTAGAGTGGCCGTTAACACTGAAGCTTTCTTT
CSARVAVNTEAFF
>few|TRBV20-1|.|TRBJ1-2
TGCAGTGCTAGGGGGGCCTCTAACTATGGCTACACCTTC
CSARGASNYGYTF
>many|TRBV28|.|TRBJ1-1
TGTGCCAGCAGTTTGCCCCTCCAGGGGCGTGACACTGAAGCTTTCTTT
CASSLPLQGRDTEAFF
>few|TRBV28|TRBD2|TRBJ2-1
TGTGCCAGCAGTCCTAGCGGGGGCCCTTCCTACAATGAGCAGTTCTTC
CASSPSGGPSYNEQFF
>.|TRBV28|.|TRBJ2-7
TGTGCCAGCAGGGGGGGGACATCCCACTCTACTTACGAGCAGTACTTC
CASRGGTSHSTYEQYF
>few|TRBV12-5|TRBD1|TRBJ2-3
TGTGCTAGTGCCTTGAGGACAGGGGGAGATACGCAGTATTTT
CASALRTGGDTQYF
>many|TRBV7-2|.|TRBJ2-1
TGTGCCAGCAGCCCCGCAGGGTTCTCCTACAATGAGCAGTTCTTC
CASSPAGFSYNEQFF
>.|TRBV28|.|TRBJ2-3
TGTGCCAGCAGTTTAACTGGTGCGGGGTTAGCTAGCACAGATACGCAGTATTTT
CASSLTGAGLASTDTQYF
>few|TRBV29-1|.|TRBJ1-1
TGCAGCGTTGATTCCCCTAGAGCGAACACTGAAGCTTTCTTT
CSVDSPRANTEAFF
>few|TRBV12-3/TRBV12-4|.|TRBJ1-3
TGTGCCAGCAGGCCCCAGGACCGAAACACCATATATTTT
CASRPQDRNTIYF
>.|TRBV7-2|.|TRBJ2-5
TGTGCCAGCAGCTTAGCGCTGGCCCTAGGGTCCTATCAAGAGACCCAGTACTTC
CASSLALALGSYQETQYF
>.|TRBV5-1|TRBD1|TRBJ2-7
TGCGCCAGCAGCTTGGTGGGACAGGGGGCCGGCGAGCAGTACTTC
CASSLVGQGAGEQYF
>few|TRBV7-3|.|TRBJ2-1
TGTGCCAGCAGCCCCCACGCCGCGGCCTACTCCTACAATGAGCAGTTCTTC
CASSPHAAAYSYNEQFF
>.|TRBV24-1|.|TRBJ1-2
TGTGCCACCAGTGATTTTCAGCAGACCTATGGCTACACCTTC
CATSDFQQTYGYTF
>.|TRBV29-1|TRBD1|TRBJ1-1
TGCAGCGTAGCGGGGGGGACAGCCGAGACTGAAGCTTTCTTT
CSVAGGTAETEAFF
>many|TRBV5-1|TRBD1|TRBJ2-7
TGTGCCAGCAGCCCTGGGACAGGGTCCTACGAGCAGTACTTC
CASSPGTGSYEQYF
>.|TRBV5-1|TRBD1|TRBJ2-5
TGCGCCAGCAGCTTGACCGCGTCAGGACAGGGAGTACGGCAGTACTTC
CASSLTASGQGVRQYF
>.|TRBV10-3|.|TRBJ2-1
TGTGCCAGCAGCCAAAGGGGGGGACAGCGTCGTAATGAGCAGTTCTTC
CASSQRGGQRRNEQFF
>few|TRBV9|TRBD1|TRBJ2-3
TGTGCCAGCAGCGTAGATCAGGGGGCATCGGATACGCAGTATTTT
CASSVDQGASDTQYF
>.|TRBV14|.|TRBJ1-2
TGTGCCAGCAGCCAGGACACGGACTATGGCTACACCTTC
CASSQDTDYGYTF
>.|TRBV24-1|.|TRBJ2-5
TGTGCCACCGCGATTGGGGAGACCCAGTACTTC
CATAIGETQYF
>few|TRBV2|TRBD2|TRBJ2-5
TGTGCCAGCAGTATTCCAGCGGGGGGGCAAGAGACCCAGTACTTC
CASSIPAGGQETQYF
>few|TRBV6-2/TRBV6-3|TRBD2|TRBJ2-7
TGTGCCAGCAAGACGGGGGGGAGCTCCTACGAGCAGTACTTT
CASKTGGSSYEQYF
>few|TRBV6-5|TRBD1|TRBJ1-2
TGTGCCAGCAGTTACAGGGGGACAGGGGTCTATGGCTACACCTTC
CASSYRGTGVYGYTF
>few|TRBV4-3|TRBD2|TRBJ2-1
TGCGCCAGCAGCCAAGATTCGGTAGCGGGGGGCAATGAGCAGTTCTTC
CASSQDSVAGGNEQFF
>.|TRBV29-1|.|TRBJ2-7
TGCAGCGTCAATAGCTACTACGAGCAGTACTTC
CSVNSYYEQYF
>.|TRBV6-2/TRBV6-3|TRBD2|TRBJ2-7
TGTGCCAGCAGTCCGGCGGGACTAGCGGGAGGGCCCCACGAGCAGTACTTC
CASSPAGLAGGPHEQYF
>.|TRBV7-9|TRBD1|TRBJ1-4
TGTGCCAGCAGCGGGCGGACAGGGGCAACTAATGAAAAACTGTTTTTT
CASSGRTGATNEKLFF
>.|TRBV27|.|TRBJ1-5
TGTGCCAGCGGACGGACTGAGGATCAGCCCCAGCATTTT
CASGRTEDQPQHF
>.|TRBV19|TRBD1|TRBJ1-2
TGTGCCAGTAGTATGTCGACAGGGAACTATGGCTACACCTTC
CASSMSTGNYGYTF
>.|TRBV7-2|.|TRBJ1-2
TGTGCCAGCAGCCAAGACCGACAGGTCGGTGGCTACACCTTC
CASSQDRQVGGYTF
>.|TRBV3-1|.|TRBJ2-7
TGTGCCAGCAGCCAAGATGGGGCGGTCTGGAACGAGCAGTACTTC
CASSQDGAVWNEQYF
>many|TRBV12-3/TRBV12-4|.|TRBJ2-2
TGTGCCAGCAGTGCGGCTTACGGGGAGCTGTTTTTT
CASSAAYGELFF
>many|TRBV29-1|.|TRBJ2-1
TGCAGCGCGAGGGGGGATCGGAATGAGCAGTTCTTC
CSARGDRNEQFF
>.|TRBV28|.|TRBJ1-1
TGTGCCAGCATCTCCCCGGGGGTCGTTGGTACTGAAGCTTTCTTT
CASISPGVVGTEAFF
>.|TRBV5-1|.|TRBJ2-3
TGCGCCAGCACCAACCTCAAAGGTAGAGCCACAGATACGCAGTATTTT
CASTNLKGRATDTQYF
>few|TRBV12-3/TRBV12-4|.|TRBJ1-4
TGTGCCAGCAGCCCCGGTTCTTCCCGATTGGAGGAAAAACTGTTTTTT
CASSPGSSRLEEKLFF
>.|TRBV12-3/TRBV12-4|.|TRBJ2-1
TGTGCCAGCAGTACCAATGAGCAGTTCTTC
CASSTNEQFF
>.|TRBV4-1|TRBD2|TRBJ2-1
TGCGCCAGCAGCCCGGGGGTAGCGGGGCCTCCTGGCAATGAGCAGTTCTTC
CASSPGVAGPPGNEQFF
>.|TRBV19|.|TRBJ2-7
TGTGCCAGTAGTATAGGAGCGGCGTCAACCTACGAGCAGTACTTC
CASSIGAASTYEQYF